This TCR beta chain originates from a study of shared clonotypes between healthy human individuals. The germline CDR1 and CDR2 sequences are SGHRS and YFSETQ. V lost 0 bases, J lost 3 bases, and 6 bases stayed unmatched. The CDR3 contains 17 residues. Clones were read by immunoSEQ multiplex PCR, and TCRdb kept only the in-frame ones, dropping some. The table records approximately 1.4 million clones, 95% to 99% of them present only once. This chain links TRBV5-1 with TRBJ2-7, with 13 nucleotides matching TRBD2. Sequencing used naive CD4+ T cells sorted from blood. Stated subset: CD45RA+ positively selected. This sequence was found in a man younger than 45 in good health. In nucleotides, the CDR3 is TGCGCCAGCAGCTTGGAGGGACTAGCGGGACCGAGCTACGAGCAGTACTTC. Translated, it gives CASSLEGLAGPSYEQYF.